This T cell receptor (beta chain) is from a study of blood T cells in healthy people across ages. A second PCR of about 7 to 12 cycles used a sample-barcoded 5' primer and a J-beta primer mix. TCRdb itself ran the 5' RACE reads through MiXCR, one entry per CDR3 protein. This sample has over 1,500,000 distinct CDR3 sequences, with around 40% found just once. The germline V gene has CDR1 MNHNS and CDR2 SASEGT. The CDR3 loop spans 16 amino acids. Trimming took off 0 bases at V and 3 bases at J, with 12 bases between the two ends. This receptor was taken from a human donor in good health. The chain uses TRBV6-1 and TRBJ2-1, with D possibly called TRBD1 or TRBD2 (5 bases each). The sample comprised blood. CDR3 residues: CASSEARTQGYNEQFF. CDR3 nucleotide sequence: TGTGCCAGCAGTGAAGCTCGGACTCAGGGCTACAATGAGCAGTTCTTC.